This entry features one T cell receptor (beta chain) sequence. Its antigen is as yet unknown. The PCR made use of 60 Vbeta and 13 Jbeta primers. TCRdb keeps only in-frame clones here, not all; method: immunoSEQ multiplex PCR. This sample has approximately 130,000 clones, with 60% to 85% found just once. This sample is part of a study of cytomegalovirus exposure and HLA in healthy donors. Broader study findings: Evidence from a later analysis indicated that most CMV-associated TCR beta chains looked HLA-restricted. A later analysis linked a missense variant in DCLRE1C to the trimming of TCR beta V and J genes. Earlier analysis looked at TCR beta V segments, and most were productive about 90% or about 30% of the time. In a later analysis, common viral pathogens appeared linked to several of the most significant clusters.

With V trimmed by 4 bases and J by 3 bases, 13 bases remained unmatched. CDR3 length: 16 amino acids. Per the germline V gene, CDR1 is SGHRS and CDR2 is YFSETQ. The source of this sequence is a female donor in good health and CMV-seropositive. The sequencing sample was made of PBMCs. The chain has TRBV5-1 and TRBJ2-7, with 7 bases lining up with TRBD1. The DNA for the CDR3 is TGCGCCAGCAGCGCCCAGACAGGGAAGGCGTTCTACGAGCAGTACTTC. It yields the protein CASSAQTGKAFYEQYF.